This TCR beta chain appears in the sequencing data of a study of cytomegalovirus exposure and HLA in healthy donors. The PCR employed 60 Vbeta primers together with 13 Jbeta primers. Here immunoSEQ multiplex PCR was the method, and the copy in TCRdb shows in-frame clones only, minus some. The sample has some 170,000 clones; more than 75% are singletons. Concerning this clone: What it binds is unknown. The junction does not match germline at one end; this may be a read error.

Study results and limitations: There was a cluster of highly shared sequence variants that was likely a sequencing artifact. As was reported, the classifier diagnosed cytomegalovirus status with high specificity and sensitivity. Among the CMV-associated chains, a few were confirmed in vitro as specific for CMV antigens.

Per germline, CDR1 ENHRY and CDR2 SYGVKD. The CDR3 runs 16 residues. The sequenced sample was PBMCs. This sequence was found in a girl aged 10-17 years in good health and CMV-seropositive. V and J are TRBV10-3 and TRBJ2-3; possible D gene TRBD1, 5 bases. This CDR3 reads CAISESSQGSTDTQYF. DNA of the CDR3: TGTGCCATCAGTGAGTCTTCCCAGGGTAGCACCGATACGCAGTATTTT.